This is a list of T cell receptor beta chains from one sample in a study of T-cell reconstitution after alpha-beta-depleted transplantation in children. One entry per CDR3 protein, called by TCRdb with MiXCR from the PCR reads. The sample has 280,000 or so distinct CDR3 sequences; under 14% are singletons. This specimen consisted of peripheral blood, obtained 180 days after TCRalphabeta/CD19-depleted stem cell transplant. Receptors originate from a male patient between 2 and 10 years old who had a stem cell transplant for chronic granulomatous disease, so the T cells may come from the graft donor. CDR3s include the opening cysteine and the closing phenylalanine or tryptophan. A D gene is named only where the DNA matches it firmly. Some rows have no size entry. The others give once, few or many, or a class for an expanded clone.

j_call v_call clone_size d_call cdr3_aa cdr3_nt
TRBJ1-2 TRBV12-3/TRBV12-4 many TRBD1 CASSAPGTGVSYGYTF TGTGCCAGCAGTGCCCCCGGGACAGGGGTATCCTATGGCTACACCTTC
TRBJ2-5 TRBV7-9 many TRBD1 CASSSQKDREETQYF TGTGCCAGCAGCTCTCAAAAGGACAGGGAAGAGACCCAGTACTTC
TRBJ1-1 TRBV20-1 many . CSARRLGAGTEAFF TGCAGTGCCCGAAGGCTGGGGGCAGGGACTGAAGCTTTCTTT
TRBJ2-1 TRBV12-3/TRBV12-4 . TRBD2 CASRRRGTSDNEQFF TGTGCCAGCAGGAGACGTGGGACTAGCGACAATGAGCAGTTCTTC
TRBJ1-2 TRBV5-6 many . CASSLPERYGYTF TGTGCCAGCAGCTTGCCAGAGAGGTATGGCTACACCTTC
TRBJ1-4 TRBV28 . . CASSLGGIAEKLFF TGTGCCAGCAGTTTGGGGGGGATTGCTGAAAAACTGTTTTTT
TRBJ2-1 TRBV20-1 many TRBD2 CSAPTSGGAITNEQFF TGCAGTGCTCCCACTAGCGGGGGGGCCATAACGAATGAGCAGTTCTTC
TRBJ2-3 TRBV5-1 . . CASSRTDRQYF TGCGCCAGCAGCAGGACAGATAGGCAGTATTTT
TRBJ2-4 TRBV12-3/TRBV12-4 many . CASSLGERYTPKNIQYF TGTGCCAGCAGTTTAGGGGAAAGGTATACTCCCAAAAACATTCAGTACTTC
TRBJ2-5 TRBV12-3/TRBV12-4 few . CASSPGGFSPYF TGTGCCAGCAGTCCCGGTGGCTTTTCCCCGTACTTC
TRBJ2-1 TRBV4-2 many TRBD2 CASSQPSGADNEQFF TGTGCCAGCAGCCAACCTAGCGGGGCTGACAATGAGCAGTTCTTC
TRBJ2-3 TRBV9 . TRBD2 CASSTGGGDTDTQYF TGTGCCAGCAGCACGGGGGGAGGAGACACAGATACGCAGTATTTT
TRBJ2-2 TRBV27 many . CASSYWSETGELFF TGTGCCAGCAGTTATTGGTCGGAAACCGGGGAGCTGTTTTTT
TRBJ1-2 TRBV6-2/TRBV6-3 many TRBD1 CASSYWDSWKGYTF TGTGCCAGCAGTTACTGGGACAGTTGGAAAGGCTACACCTTC
TRBJ2-5 TRBV15 many . CATSRDQESQYF TGTGCCACCAGCAGAGATCAGGAGTCCCAGTACTTC
TRBJ2-7 TRBV27 many . CATTPPYEQYF TGTGCCACCACCCCACCTTACGAGCAGTACTTC
TRBJ2-4 TRBV28 many . CASSSPLLEAKNIQYF TGTGCCAGCAGTTCCCCCCTCTTGGAAGCCAAAAACATTCAGTACTTC
TRBJ1-6 TRBV15 many . CATNPGARGSPLHF TGTGCCACCAACCCCGGGGCCCGAGGTTCACCCCTCCACTTT
TRBJ2-5 TRBV12-3/TRBV12-4 many . CASSPPGPTGMETQYF TGTGCCAGCAGTCCACCGGGACCCACGGGCATGGAGACCCAGTACTTC
TRBJ2-7 TRBV20-1 . . CSARENYRTTIYEQYF TGCAGTGCTAGAGAAAACTATCGAACTACCATATACGAGCAGTACTTC
TRBJ2-5 TRBV9 many . CASSVGPVGQTQETQYF TGTGCCAGCAGCGTAGGACCGGTGGGGCAGACCCAAGAGACCCAGTACTTC
TRBJ2-1 TRBV9 many TRBD2 CASSVRDYLNEQFF TGTGCCAGCAGCGTCCGGGACTATCTTAATGAGCAGTTCTTC
TRBJ2-1 TRBV12-3/TRBV12-4 many TRBD1 CASSIPGQGRNEQFF TGTGCCAGCAGCATTCCGGGACAGGGGAGAAATGAGCAGTTCTTC
TRBJ1-2 TRBV24-1 many . CATSDAGVPYGYTF TGTGCCACCAGTGATGCTGGGGTTCCTTATGGCTACACCTTC
TRBJ1-6 TRBV12-3/TRBV12-4 . . CASRSGSSYNSPLHF TGTGCCAGCAGATCGGGGAGCTCCTATAATTCACCCCTCCACTTT
TRBJ2-1 TRBV7-2 many . CASRRRDEQFF TGTGCCAGCAGGCGCCGGGACGAGCAGTTCTTC
TRBJ2-3 TRBV12-3/TRBV12-4 many . CASSLSNSGTQYF TGTGCCAGCAGTTTAAGTAATAGTGGGACGCAGTATTTT
TRBJ2-1 TRBV14 few . CASSQVLGGNEQFF TGTGCCAGCAGCCAAGTGTTAGGAGGCAATGAGCAGTTCTTC
TRBJ2-7 TRBV7-9 many TRBD1 CASSSPGQQYEQYF TGTGCCAGCAGTTCTCCGGGACAGCAGTACGAGCAGTACTTC
TRBJ2-2 TRBV18 . . CASSPTVANTGELFF TGTGCCAGCTCACCGACGGTTGCCAACACCGGGGAGCTGTTTTTT
TRBJ2-3 TRBV29-1 many . CSVIPVAGPLDTQYF TGCAGCGTTATACCGGTTGCGGGGCCACTAGATACGCAGTATTTT
TRBJ2-3 TRBV7-9 many TRBD2 CASSLWLAGETDTQYF TGTGCCAGCAGCTTATGGCTAGCGGGAGAAACAGATACGCAGTATTTT
TRBJ2-5 TRBV5-5 many . CASSLSLPETQYF TGTGCCAGCAGCTTGTCACTACCGGAGACCCAGTACTTC
TRBJ2-1 TRBV4-1 many TRBD2 CASSDIAVLAGVGEQFF TGCGCCAGCAGCGATATAGCCGTACTAGCGGGAGTCGGTGAGCAGTTCTTC
TRBJ2-3 TRBV24-1 . TRBD1 CATKGALQTDTQYF TGTGCCACCAAGGGGGCGCTCCAGACAGATACGCAGTATTTT
TRBJ1-1 TRBV5-5 many . CASSLEAGMNTEAFF TGTGCCAGCAGCTTGGAGGCAGGCATGAACACTGAAGCTTTCTTT
TRBJ2-4 TRBV6-1 many . CASSEVGLGIQYF TGTGCCAGCAGTGAGGTGGGACTGGGAATTCAGTACTTC
TRBJ2-1 TRBV6-2/TRBV6-3 . TRBD2 CASRPKRGRANNEQFF TGTGCCAGCAGACCAAAGCGCGGGAGGGCTAACAATGAGCAGTTCTTC
TRBJ1-2 TRBV12-3/TRBV12-4 many . CASTRADGGYTF TGTGCCAGCACTCGGGCAGACGGTGGCTACACCTTC
TRBJ2-2 TRBV12-3/TRBV12-4 many . CASSLNTGELFF TGTGCCAGCAGCTTAAACACCGGGGAGCTGTTTTTT
TRBJ2-6 TRBV20-1 many TRBD1 CSARGPGQGFSGANVLTF TGCAGTGCTAGGGGCCCGGGACAGGGTTTCTCTGGGGCCAACGTCCTGACTTTC
TRBJ2-1 TRBV3-1 many TRBD2 CASSQGGLNSHEQFF TGTGCCAGCAGCCAAGGGGGACTAAACAGCCATGAGCAGTTCTTC
TRBJ2-1 TRBV6-5 many TRBD1 CASSYLGQGNEQFF TGTGCCAGCAGTTACCTCGGACAGGGTAATGAGCAGTTCTTC
TRBJ1-1 TRBV29-1 many . CSVRRITNTEAFF TGCAGCGTTCGGCGGATAACGAACACTGAAGCTTTCTTT
TRBJ1-5 TRBV2 many . CASSWDNNQPQHF TGTGCCAGCAGTTGGGACAACAATCAGCCCCAGCATTTT
TRBJ2-5 TRBV7-2 many TRBD2 CASSLVSGGVETQYF TGTGCCAGCAGCTTAGTAAGCGGGGGGGTAGAGACCCAGTACTTC
TRBJ2-5 TRBV5-6 many TRBD1 CASSLGGQGQETQYF TGTGCCAGCAGCTTGGGGGGACAGGGGCAAGAGACCCAGTACTTC
TRBJ2-3 TRBV5-4 many TRBD2 CASSLRREVGTDTQYF TGTGCCAGCAGCTTGCGCCGGGAGGTTGGCACAGATACGCAGTATTTT
TRBJ1-4 TRBV20-1 many TRBD1 CSATRDSATNEKLFF TGCAGTGCTACCAGGGACAGTGCAACTAATGAAAAACTGTTTTTT
TRBJ2-1 TRBV6-1 many TRBD1 CASGRQGSGNEQFF TGTGCCAGCGGACGACAGGGTTCTGGCAATGAGCAGTTCTTC
TRBJ2-2 TRBV7-9 many TRBD1 CASSVRGRITGELFF TGTGCCAGCAGCGTTAGGGGGCGCATCACCGGGGAGCTGTTTTTT